The next 18 T cell receptor beta chains were all read from a single sample in a study of T cell responses to AZD1222 COVID-19 vaccine. Generated by immunoSEQ multiplex PCR, the TCRdb table keeps only in-frame clones and is missing some. Found here are some 100,000 clones, about 82% of them singletons; the top ten hold 17%. Specimen: peripheral blood, collected 28 days after the second AZD1222 dose. Receptors originate from an adult who received the AZD1222 COVID-19 vaccine.

This sequence joins TRBV7-3 and TRBJ2-1; possibly TRBD1 for D (5 bases). The V end lost 5 bases, the J end lost 0 bases, and 14 bases lay between the germline ends. This CDR3 has 16 amino acids. Germline V gives CDR1 SGHTA, CDR2 FQGTGA. DNA for the CDR3: TGTGCCAGCAGCCCTCAGGGTAGGCGCTCCTACAATGAGCAGTTCTTC. This codes for CASSPQGRRSYNEQFF.

The chain couples TRBV7-3 to TRBJ2-5, with 10 bases lining up with TRBD1. The length of the CDR3 is 15 residues. Germline lookup yields CDR1 SGHTA and CDR2 FQGTGA. The trim removed 5 bases at V and 5 bases at J, leaving 8 bases unmatched. As DNA, the CDR3 is TGTGCCAGCAGCCTTGGGACAGGGGTGGGGGAGACCCAGTACTTC. This translates into CASSLGTGVGETQYF.

The chain has TRBV7-5 and TRBJ2-1; the table's D call of TRBD2 was not tested on the DNA. TRBV7-5 is recorded as a pseudogene. CDR3 length: 15 residues. The chain's CDR3 is CVRSRKGAGCTEQFF. The CDR3 DNA follows: TGTGTCAGAAGCCGGAAGGGAGCGGGATGTACTGAGCAGTTCTTC.

The chain combines TRBV6-5 with TRBJ1-1, with no clear D. Germline values: CDR1 MNHEY, CDR2 SVGAGI. The V and J ends lost 7 bases and 2 bases respectively, with 11 bases between them. This CDR3 comprises 13 residues. This CDR3 reads CASIQTSNTEAFF. In DNA, the CDR3 is TGTGCCAGCATACAAACGAGTAACACTGAAGCTTTCTTT.

The gene calls are TRBV10-1 and TRBJ2-2; TRBD2 matches 9 bases. The CDR3 covers 16 residues. V lost 5 bases to trimming and J lost 3 bases; unmatched junction nucleotides: 7. Germline CDR1 is WNHNN and CDR2 is SYGVQD (reference sequence). CDR3 sequence reads: CASSREKRGDTGELFF. The CDR3 DNA is TGCGCCAGCAGTAGGGAGAAGCGGGGGGACACCGGGGAGCTGTTTTTT.

The chain combines TRBV7-9 with TRBJ2-7; 12 bases align to TRBD2. Germline V lookup: CDR1 SEHNR, CDR2 FQNEAQ (reference sequence). The CDR3 length is 15 residues. V trimming: 4 bases; J trimming: 5 bases; junction bases outside the gene matches: 6. CDR3 amino acids: CASSSSLAGGNEQYF. For the CDR3, the DNA is TGTGCCAGCAGCTCCTCTCTAGCGGGGGGGAACGAGCAGTACTTC.

The chain recombines TRBV10-3 with TRBJ1-2; D is unresolved. The CDR3 covers 14 residues. CDR1 is ENHRY, CDR2 SYGVKD, per germline. The V end was cut by 4 bases, the J end by 3 bases, with 12 bases between. CDR3 sequence (DNA): TGTGCCATCAGTGGGGCGGCCCCGGACTATGGCTACACCTTC. This translates into CAISGAAPDYGYTF.

The chain combines TRBV27 with TRBJ1-2; D is ambiguous. Trimming left V 4 bases short and J 8 bases short, with 11 bases between. The CDR3 totals 12 residues. Looked up from germline, CDR1 is MNHEY and CDR2 is SMNVEV (reference sequence). CDR3 region: CASSSPALGYTF. The CDR3 DNA sequence: TGTGCCAGCAGTTCCCCCGCCTTGGGCTACACCTTC.

This clone came up once. This chain connects TRBV5-6 to TRBJ2-2, with D unclear. Germline V gene sequence: CDR1 SGHDT, CDR2 YYEEEE. Trimming removed 0 bases from V and 1 base from J, with 4 bases in between. The CDR3 has 14 amino acids. CDR3 sequence: CASSLVQNTGELFF. CDR3 nucleotide sequence: TGTGCCAGCAGCTTGGTACAGAACACCGGGGAGCTGTTTTTT.

This clone has just a few counts. The chain combines TRBV5-4 with TRBJ1-6, with a weak D call TRBD1 (5 bases). V was trimmed by 5 bases and J by 7 bases, leaving 13 bases between them. Germline V gene data show CDR1 as SGHNT and CDR2 as YYREEE (reference sequence). This CDR3 comprises 14 residues. The CDR3: CASRGGWENSPLHF. DNA of the CDR3: TGTGCCAGCAGGGGGGGATGGGAAAATTCACCCCTCCACTTT.

The chain employs TRBV27 and TRBJ2-1; no clear D gene. The ends were cut back, 5 bases at V and 8 bases at J, with 25 bases in the middle. CDR3 length equals 17 residues. Germline-derived CDR1 and CDR2 are MNHEY and SMNVEV (reference sequence). The CDR3 here is CASSPMEWRRLQDEQFF. In nucleotides, the CDR3 is TGTGCCAGCAGTCCGATGGAGTGGCGGAGATTACAAGATGAGCAGTTCTTC.

The V gene is TRBV5-6, the J gene TRBJ2-3, with 7 bases fitting TRBD1. Germline CDR1 SGHDT, CDR2 YYEEEE. This CDR3 region has 14 residues. With V trimmed by 4 bases and J by 2 bases, 4 bases remained unmatched. In DNA, the CDR3 is TGTGCCAGCAGCCCGGGACAGAACACAGATACGCAGTATTTT. This translates into CASSPGQNTDTQYF.

The V and J genes are TRBV6-4 and TRBJ2-5; 7 nucleotides line up with TRBD1. The V and J ends lost 5 bases and 4 bases, in that order; junction bases with no gene match: 7. Per germline, CDR1 MRHNA and CDR2 SNTAGT. The CDR3 consists of 14 residues. CDR3 sequence: CASSRDRAAETQYF. The DNA for the CDR3 is TGTGCCAGCAGTCGGGACAGAGCCGCAGAGACCCAGTACTTC.

The chain links TRBV6-5 to TRBJ1-2; TRBD1 matches at 7 bases. CDR3 length: 14 residues. The V gene end was trimmed by 6 bases and the J gene end by 0 bases; junction bases not matched to a gene: 4. Germline CDR1 is MNHEY and CDR2 is SVGAGI. CDR3: CASRRDSANYGYTF. CDR3 in DNA: TGTGCCAGCAGGCGGGACAGTGCTAACTATGGCTACACCTTC.

The chain links TRBV5-1 to TRBJ2-1, with unresolved D. This CDR3 contains 12 residues. Germline CDR1 and CDR2: SGHRS and YFSETQ. Between the trimmed V and J ends, which lost 1 base and 9 bases, there was a span of 8 bases. The CDR3 sequence: CASSLTETEQFF. CDR3 nucleotides: TGCGCCAGCAGCTTGACAGAAACTGAGCAGTTCTTC.

In its sample, this clone was seen once. V and J are TRBV2 and TRBJ2-7, with a tentative D call TRBD2 (7 bases). Germline CDR1 reads SNHLY; CDR2 reads FYNNEI. The CDR3 is made up of 15 amino acids. The ends were cut back, 2 bases at V and 3 bases at J, with 14 bases in the middle. Here the CDR3 DNA reads TGTGCCAGCAGTGAATGGGGGGGGCAGCACTACGAGCAGTACTTC. Encoded protein: CASSEWGGQHYEQYF.

The chain combines TRBV5-1 with TRBJ2-1; 8 positions agree with TRBD2. The V and J ends lost 7 bases and 6 bases, in that order; junction bases with no gene match: 9. The CDR3 consists of 14 residues. The germline V gene has CDR1 SGHRS and CDR2 YFSETQ. In DNA, the CDR3 is TGCGCCAGCCTTAGCGGGATCGGGGGCAATGAGCAGTTCTTC. Its translation is CASLSGIGGNEQFF.

This clone was picked up one time. The J gene is TRBJ1-2, the V gene TRBV6-2 or TRBV6-3; D is undetermined. V lost 0 bases to trimming and J lost 5 bases, with 16 bases between them. CDR3 length: 16 residues. The V gene's germline CDR1 is MNHEY and CDR2 SVGEGT. CDR3 in amino acids: CASSYSGSSYPYGYTF. Written as DNA, the CDR3 is TGTGCCAGCAGTTACTCGGGCAGTTCCTATCCTTATGGCTACACCTTC.